This passage covers 8 T cell receptor beta chains from one sample sequenced in a study of blood T cell repertoires in COVID-19. Sequenced by immunoSEQ multiplex PCR; TCRdb stores in-frame clones only, minus some. The sample consists of about 38,000 clones, around four fifths of them appearing once. The specimen was peripheral blood. Every receptor here comes from a man aged 50-60 years with active COVID-19.

The chain recombines TRBV4-3 with TRBJ2-2; TRBD2 agrees at 7 bases. The germline V gene has CDR1 LGHNA and CDR2 YSLEER. The CDR3 has 15 residues. The V segment lost 4 bases and the J segment 4 bases; nucleotides outside the gene matches: 6. The DNA of the CDR3 is TGCGCCAGCAGCCCCGGGGGAGGGGCCACCGGGGAGCTGTTTTTT. Its protein product is CASSPGGGATGELFF.

The J gene is TRBJ2-5, the V gene TRBV7-7, with a possible D match to TRBD2 (5 bases). Germline V gives CDR1 SSHAT, CDR2 FNYEAQ (reference sequence). The CDR3 is 15 amino acids. V lost 5 bases and J 1 base, leaving 14 bases between the germline ends. This chain's CDR3 is CASSPQTGFQETQYF. CDR3 bases: TGTGCCAGCAGCCCGCAAACGGGGTTCCAAGAGACCCAGTACTTC.

The V call is TRBV18, the J call TRBJ1-6; D is perhaps TRBD1 (5 bases). CDR1 and CDR2 from the germline V gene are KGHSH and LQKENI. V lost 0 bases and J 6 bases, leaving 12 bases between the germline ends. The CDR3 runs to 16 residues. CDR3 residues: CASSPPGGGGNSPLHF. The CDR3 DNA is TGTGCCAGCTCACCACCCGGGGGAGGTGGTAATTCACCCCTCCACTTT.

A word on this clone: Mismatch with germline at one junction end may stem from a read error. V gene TRBV5-1 combines with J gene TRBJ2-2; TRBD2 matches at 7 bases. The germline CDR1 and CDR2 sequences are SGHRS and YFSETQ. The length of the CDR3 is 11 residues. The CDR3 sequence: CASGEGFSWIF. Written as DNA, the CDR3 is TGCGCCAGCGGGGAGGGGTTCTCATGGATTTTT. Based on the CDR3 plus reference TRBV5-1 and TRBJ2-2, the full variable domain is KAGVTQTPRYLIKTRGQQVTLSCSPISGHRSVSWYQQTPGQGLQFLFEYFSETQRNKGNFPGRFSGRQFSNSRSEMNVSTLELGDSALYLCASGEGFSWIFGEGSRLTVL.

The chain recombines TRBV15 with TRBJ2-5; 12 positions agree with TRBD2. Germline trimming cut 5 bases from V and 3 bases from J; bases unmatched to any gene: 4. Germline CDR1 reads LNHNV; CDR2 reads YYDKDF (reference sequence). The CDR3 spans 15 residues. The CDR3 loop is CATSGRTSGEETQYF. For the CDR3, the DNA is TGTGCCACCAGCGGAAGGACTAGCGGGGAAGAGACCCAGTACTTC.

V usage is TRBV5-4 and J usage is TRBJ2-3; 12 nucleotides match TRBD2. The germline gives CDR1 SGHNT, CDR2 YYREEE (reference sequence). After removal of 3 bases from V and 2 bases from J, the junction contained 13 bases not matched to a gene. This CDR3 is built from 19 residues. Here the CDR3 reads CASSYGRVTSGGSTDTQYF. The CDR3 bases are TGTGCCAGCAGCTACGGTCGGGTTACTAGCGGGGGGTCCACAGATACGCAGTATTTT.

This clone showed up just once. V usage is TRBV7-9 and J usage is TRBJ2-7, with TRBD2 matching over 11 bases. This CDR3 is built from 15 residues. Germline V gene sequence: CDR1 SEHNR, CDR2 FQNEAQ (reference sequence). After removal of 6 bases from V and 6 bases from J, the junction contained 10 bases not matched to a gene. The CDR3 DNA follows: TGTGCCAGCAGAAAGACTAGCGGGGTTACTGGCGAGCAGTACTTC. Amino acids: CASRKTSGVTGEQYF.

The chain employs TRBV7-6 and TRBJ2-7, with a tentative D call TRBD1 (6 bases). Trimming left V 1 base short and J 0 bases short, with 13 bases between. The germline V gene has CDR1 SGHVS and CDR2 FNYEAQ. This CDR3 region has 16 residues. The CDR3 bases are TGTGCCAGCAGCTTAGAGGGGACATTGAGCTCCTACGAGCAGTACTTC. The encoded protein is CASSLEGTLSSYEQYF.